The rows below give T cell receptor beta chains drawn from one sample of a study of shared clonotypes between healthy human individuals. The table came from immunoSEQ multiplex PCR; TCRdb's copy has only in-frame clones and leaves some out. Among millions of clones listed, approximately 93% were seen once. The sample was naive CD4+ T cells from PBMCs. The receptors were sampled from a man between 18 and 29 years old in good health. Some clones in this sample may be carry-over from other donors' samples. Both conserved end residues are part of each CDR3. Each record gives: CDR3 protein, V gene, J gene, CDR3 length.

CAISGQLGSNQPQHF,TRBV10-3,TRBJ1-5,15
CASKQGARGTGELFF,TRBV28,TRBJ2-2,15
CASSLGLNYEQYF,TRBV7-2,TRBJ2-7,13
CASSSPQREAFF,TRBV6-5,TRBJ1-1,12
CAWSDSEQYF,TRBV30,TRBJ2-7,10
CASSLGGQGYEQYF,TRBV18,TRBJ2-7,14
CASSLFGAYEQYF,TRBV5-4,TRBJ2-7,13
CSVERGTDTQYF,TRBV29-1,TRBJ2-3,12
CASSEFDSTDTQYF,TRBV25-1,TRBJ2-3,14
CASSYTGFRLSEAFF,TRBV6-5,TRBJ1-1,15
CAISDRADTQYF,TRBV10-3,TRBJ2-3,12
CATRGLAVYNEQFF,TRBV15,TRBJ2-1,14
CASSQTPEYEQYF,TRBV5-1,TRBJ2-7,13
CASRIALPSTDTQYF,TRBV4-1,TRBJ2-3,15
CASSPGSSSTDTQYF,TRBV10-2,TRBJ2-3,15
CASSGFLGNTDIQYF,TRBV2,TRBJ2-4,15
CASSYGGAYNEQFF,TRBV6-6,TRBJ2-1,14
CASSLAGGRTYNEQFF,TRBV7-9,TRBJ2-1,16
CANRTGPILGTEAFF,TRBV2,TRBJ1-1,15
CASSIGPLGSETQYF,TRBV19,TRBJ2-5,15
CASSLAGELFF,TRBV7-9,TRBJ2-2,11
CASSSHQGGWDETQYF,TRBV7-8,TRBJ2-5,16
CASSPGQASAYEQYF,TRBV7-9,TRBJ2-7,15
CAISEAGTANTEAFF,TRBV10-3,TRBJ1-1,15
CASKDLTDTQYF,TRBV6-5,TRBJ2-3,12
CASSSTSGNEQFF,TRBV7-9,TRBJ2-1,13
CATRARGLAGDEQFF,TRBV15,TRBJ2-1,15
CASSFGRDLEQYF,TRBV28,TRBJ2-7,13